These 19 T cell receptor beta chains originate from one sample sequenced in a study of cytomegalovirus exposure and HLA in healthy donors. Use of 60 Vbeta and 13 Jbeta primers characterized the PCR. The protocol was immunoSEQ multiplex PCR, while the TCRdb copy is restricted to in-frame clones and leaves out a portion. The sample has roughly 100,000 clones, roughly 76% seen once; the top ten hold 6.9%. The source material was PBMCs. Receptors were obtained from a man aged 25 to 40 in good health and CMV-seropositive.

This clone was seen once. This chain links TRBV2 with TRBJ1-2; the D gene is possibly TRBD1 (5 bases). The CDR3 loop spans 11 amino acids. Looked up from germline, CDR1 is SNHLY and CDR2 is FYNNEI. The V end lost 6 bases, the J end lost 6 bases, and 8 bases lay between the germline ends. The CDR3 protein is CASSPRDGYTF. Here the CDR3 DNA reads TGTGCCAGCAGCCCCAGGGATGGCTACACCTTC. Using reference TRBV2 and TRBJ1-2 for the parts outside the CDR3, the full variable domain is EPEVTQTPSHQVTQMGQEVILRCVPISNHLYFYWYRQILGQKVEFLVSFYNNEISEKSEIFDDQFSVERPDGSNFTLKIRSTKLEDSAMYFCASSPRDGYTFGSGTRLTVV.

This clone was counted between two and nine times. This sequence joins TRBV29-1 and TRBJ2-1; D perhaps matches TRBD1 (5 bases). V was trimmed by 6 bases and J by 5 bases, leaving 8 bases between them. This CDR3 comprises 11 residues. CDR1 and CDR2 (germline): SQVTM, ANQGSEA. The CDR3 region has the DNA TGCAGCGTGACCAGGGACAATGAGCAGTTCTTC. Translating gives CSVTRDNEQFF.

This chain links TRBV6-1 with TRBJ1-4, with D possibly TRBD1 on 5 matching bases. The V end lost 11 bases, the J end lost 4 bases, and 14 bases lay between the germline ends. CDR3 size: 13 residues. From germline, CDR1 is MNHNS and CDR2 SASEGT. CDR3 residues: CASLGLYNEKLFF. The CDR3 DNA sequence: TGTGCCTCCTTGGGACTCTATAATGAAAAACTGTTTTTT.

V usage is TRBV18 and J usage is TRBJ2-7; the match to TRBD1 covers 7 bases. The V gene's germline CDR1 is KGHSH and CDR2 LQKENI. CDR3 length equals 13 residues. With 3 bases clipped from V and 5 bases from J, the junction kept 4 bases outside the gene matches. CDR3 DNA sequence: TGTGCCAGCTCACCCGACAGGGTAAACGAGCAGTACTTC. Translating it yields CASSPDRVNEQYF.

The gene calls are TRBV7-3 and TRBJ2-3; a weak D match, TRBD2 (7 bases). The CDR3 sequence is 15 residues long. CDR1 and CDR2 (germline): SGHTA, FQGTGA. Trimming shortened V by 1 base and J by 2 bases, and 10 bases separated the two germline ends. CDR3 coding DNA: TGTGCCAGCAGCTTAAGCGGGGGCCACACAGATACGCAGTATTTT. Translated: CASSLSGGHTDTQYF.

The DNA for the CDR3 is TGTGCCAGTAGTATAGGGGGGGGTCTACTTGATTCACCCCTCCACTTT. Its translation is CASSIGGGLLDSPLHF. The chain recombines TRBV19 with TRBJ1-6; D is possibly TRBD1 (5 bases). The CDR3 sequence is 16 residues long. Germline V gene lookup returns CDR1 LNHDA and CDR2 SQIVND (reference sequence). The ends were cut back, 1 base at V and 8 bases at J, with 15 bases in the middle.

This clone was seen a few times. J is TRBJ1-6 and V is TRBV6-5; 10 bases agree with TRBD1. The V segment lost 7 bases and the J segment 9 bases; nucleotides outside the gene matches: 9. Germline V CDR1 and CDR2: MNHEY, SVGAGI. The CDR3 spans 15 residues. The CDR3 sequence is CASTGQGGGVSPLHF. As DNA, the CDR3 is TGTGCCAGCACCGGACAGGGGGGCGGGGTTTCACCCCTCCACTTT.

The gene calls are TRBV9 and TRBJ2-2; D is possibly TRBD1 (5 bases). This CDR3 region has 17 residues. Looked up from germline, CDR1 is SGDLS and CDR2 is YYNGEE. V dropped 1 base and J dropped 0 bases, with 13 bases sitting between them. The CDR3 nucleotides read TGTGCCAGCAGCGTACTGGGGCAGGTCGCGAACACCGGGGAGCTGTTTTTT. Translated, it gives CASSVLGQVANTGELFF.

This chain links TRBV29-1 with TRBJ2-2; a possible D gene is TRBD2 (6 bases). V lost 4 bases and J lost 0, with 9 bases in between. The CDR3 is made up of 14 amino acids. Germline lookup yields CDR1 SQVTM and CDR2 ANQGSEA. CDR3 nucleotide sequence: TGCAGCGTTGGGTGGGGGGCGAACACCGGGGAGCTGTTTTTT. Amino acid sequence: CSVGWGANTGELFF.

The chain links TRBV28 to TRBJ1-5; maybe TRBD1 (5 bases). CDR3 length: 15 residues. Germline CDR1 MDHEN, CDR2 SYDVKM. The ends were cut back, 6 bases at V and 4 bases at J, with 16 bases in the middle. This chain's CDR3 is CASSPGTELNQPQHF. CDR3 DNA: TGTGCCAGCAGCCCCGGGACTGAGTTAAATCAGCCCCAGCATTTT.

J is TRBJ1-1 and V is TRBV6-1, with TRBD1 as a possible D gene (5 bases). This CDR3 is built from 13 residues. V was cut by 3 bases and J by 4 bases, with 9 bases left in between. Germline CDR1 and CDR2: MNHNS and SASEGT. The DNA of the CDR3 is TGTGCCAGCAGTGAGGAGGGGAGCACTGAAGCTTTCTTT. Encoded protein: CASSEEGSTEAFF.

V and J are TRBV19 and TRBJ1-1, with 7 bases identical to TRBD1. V gave up 3 bases and J gave up 2 bases; unmatched junction bases: 6. The germline V gene has CDR1 LNHDA and CDR2 SQIVND (reference sequence). CDR3 size: 15 residues. CDR3 residues: CASSMSSGGNTEAFF. In DNA, the CDR3 is TGTGCCAGTAGTATGTCGTCAGGGGGTAACACTGAAGCTTTCTTT.

The V call is TRBV7-2, the J call TRBJ2-7; TRBD2 aligns across 8 bases. Germline CDR1 reads SGHTA; CDR2 reads FQGNSA. V shed 1 base, J shed 10 bases, and the junction held 9 bases outside the gene matches. The CDR3 runs 14 residues. In DNA, the CDR3 is TGTGCCAGCAGCTTAGGTAGCGGGACCGGGGCTCAGTACTTC. It translates to CASSLGSGTGAQYF.

This clone was observed a single time. V is TRBV10-2 and J is TRBJ2-7; maybe TRBD2 (7 bases). V was cut by 7 bases and J by 6 bases, with 16 bases left in between. In germline, CDR1 is WSHSY, CDR2 SAAADI. The CDR3 totals 13 residues. DNA of the CDR3: TGCGCCAGCATCCAGGCCGCGGGGGCCGAGCAGTACTTC. Translation gives CASIQAAGAEQYF.

This rearrangement joins TRBV5-1 to TRBJ1-4, with TRBD1 as a possible D gene (6 bases). V shed 7 bases and J shed 7 bases, with 17 bases lying between them. Germline V gene data show CDR1 as SGHRS and CDR2 as YFSETQ. CDR3 length: 14 residues. The CDR3 nucleotides read TGCGCCAGCGCAAACAGGGAGGGAACTGAAAAACTGTTTTTT. It translates to CASANREGTEKLFF.

The chain couples TRBV5-1 to TRBJ1-1; D is perhaps TRBD1 (5 bases). Trimming took off 7 bases at V and 3 bases at J, with 19 bases between the two ends. CDR3 length: 15 amino acids. Germline CDR1 is SGHRS and CDR2 is YFSETQ. The CDR3 DNA is TGCGCCAGCCGACCTCCGGGCGGGGGAGACACTGAAGCTTTCTTT. Protein product: CASRPPGGGDTEAFF.

The rearrangement links TRBV15 to TRBJ1-2; weak D call: TRBD1 (5 bases). CDR1 and CDR2 from the germline V gene are LNHNV and YYDKDF (reference sequence). The CDR3 extends over 14 amino acids. Between the trimmed V and J ends, which lost 0 bases and 8 bases, there was a span of 13 bases. The chain's CDR3 is CATSRDRDYGGYTF. The CDR3 region has the DNA TGTGCCACCAGCAGAGACAGGGACTATGGCGGCTACACCTTC.

This clone has just a few counts. The chain has TRBV6-5 and TRBJ2-3, with TRBD2 matching 9 bases. Germline CDR1 is MNHEY and CDR2 is SVGAGI. The CDR3 totals 15 residues. Germline trimming cut 6 bases from V and 4 bases from J; bases unmatched to any gene: 8. The CDR3: CASRDERGVPDTQYF. The CDR3 DNA reads TGTGCCAGCAGGGACGAGCGGGGGGTTCCAGATACGCAGTATTTT.

This clone appeared once. The chain recombines TRBV5-1 with TRBJ1-3; D gene ambiguous. Trimming removed 4 bases from V and 4 bases from J, with 15 bases in between. Germline V gene lookup returns CDR1 SGHRS and CDR2 YFSETQ. The CDR3 spans 15 residues. The CDR3 DNA follows: TGCGCCAGCAGCCTGCAAAGTACTCTCGGAAACACCATATATTTT. Protein sequence: CASSLQSTLGNTIYF.